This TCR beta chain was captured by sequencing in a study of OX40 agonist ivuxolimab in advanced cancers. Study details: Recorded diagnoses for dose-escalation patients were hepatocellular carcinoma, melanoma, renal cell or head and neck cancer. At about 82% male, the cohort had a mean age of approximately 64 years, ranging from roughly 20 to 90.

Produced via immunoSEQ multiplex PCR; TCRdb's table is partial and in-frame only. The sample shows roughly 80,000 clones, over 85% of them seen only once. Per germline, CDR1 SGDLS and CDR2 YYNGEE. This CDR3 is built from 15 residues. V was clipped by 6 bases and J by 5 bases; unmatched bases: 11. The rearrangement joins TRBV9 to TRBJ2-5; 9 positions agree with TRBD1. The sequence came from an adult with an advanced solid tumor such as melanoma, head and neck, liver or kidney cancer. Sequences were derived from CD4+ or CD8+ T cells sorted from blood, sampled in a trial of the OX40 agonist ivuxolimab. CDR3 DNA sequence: TGTGCCAGCACACAGGGGACAGGGTACGTGGAGACCCAGTACTTC. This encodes CASTQGTGYVETQYF.